These 22 T cell receptor beta chains originate from one sample sequenced in a study of early T cells in non-severe SARS-CoV-2 infection. Each CDR3 protein is one row after TCRdb ran MiXCR on the 5' RACE reads. The table records tens of thousands of distinct CDR3 sequences, over 7.5% of them present only once. Sequenced sample: whole blood. All receptors derive from an adult who was a healthcare worker with PCR-confirmed SARS-CoV-2 infection or an uninfected control (not recorded which).

This clonotype was seen repeatedly, ten times or more. The chain has TRBV11-2 and TRBJ1-6, with TRBD1 identical over 7 bases. The V and J ends lost 3 bases and 0 bases, in that order; junction bases with no gene match: 2. This CDR3 is 16 amino acids long. Looked up from germline, CDR1 is SGHAT and CDR2 is FQNNGV. The CDR3 nucleotides read TGTGCCAGCAGCTTGCGGGACAGCTCCTATAATTCACCCCTCCACTTT. Encoded protein: CASSLRDSSYNSPLHF.

The genes are TRBV7-6 and TRBJ1-4, with 11 bases aligning to TRBD1. In germline, CDR1 is SGHVS, CDR2 FNYEAQ. With 1 base clipped from V and 8 bases from J, the junction kept 3 bases outside the gene matches. This CDR3 comprises 15 residues. The CDR3 DNA reads TGTGCCAGCAGCTTAGGGACAGGGGGCGAGGAAAAACTGTTTTTT. Residues: CASSLGTGGEEKLFF.

The chain employs TRBV12-3 or TRBV12-4 and TRBJ1-5; the D gene is possibly TRBD1 (5 bases). This CDR3 is built from 13 residues. V gave up 3 bases and J gave up 4 bases, with 7 bases separating them. The CDR3 DNA sequence: TGTGCCAGCAGTTTGGCAGGGAATCAGCCCCAGCATTTT. Residues: CASSLAGNQPQHF.

This clonotype was counted at least ten times. The V call is TRBV12-3 or TRBV12-4, the J call TRBJ1-3, with D uncertain. V lost 7 bases, J lost 2 bases, and 6 bases lay in between. CDR3 length equals 12 residues. The CDR3 loop reads CASTGAGNTIYF. DNA for the CDR3: TGTGCCAGCACAGGAGCTGGAAACACCATATATTTT.

In its sample, this clonotype was seen many times. The chain has TRBV20-1 and TRBJ2-7; D remains unclear. Germline loops: CDR1 DFQATT, CDR2 SNEGSKA (reference sequence). V lost 4 bases and J lost 3, with 13 bases in between. The CDR3 contains 13 residues. CDR3 DNA sequence: TGCAGTGCTAAGGGCGTGTGGGACTACGAGCAGTACTTC. Amino acids: CSAKGVWDYEQYF.

This clonotype was observed a handful of times. The chain uses TRBV27 and TRBJ1-6, with a tentative D call TRBD1 (5 bases). The CDR3 contains 13 residues. The germline gives CDR1 MNHEY, CDR2 SMNVEV (reference sequence). The DNA of the CDR3 is TGTGCTTACCGACGAGGGGATGGTTCACCCCTCCACTTT. Amino acid sequence: CAYRRGDGSPLHF.

This sequence joins TRBV5-4 and TRBJ1-4; D not resolved. V gave up 1 base and J gave up 6 bases, with 10 bases separating them. This CDR3 contains 14 residues. Looked up from germline, CDR1 is SGHNT and CDR2 is YYREEE (reference sequence). The CDR3 DNA is TGTGCCAGCAGCTTGTCTATTTCTGATGAAAAACTGTTTTTT. Protein sequence: CASSLSISDEKLFF.

The J gene is TRBJ2-2, the V gene TRBV6-6; D possibly matches TRBD1 or TRBD2 (6 bases each). CDR1 is MNHNY and CDR2 is SVGAGI in the germline V gene (reference sequence). CDR3 size: 18 residues. Trimming pared 0 bases from V and 3 bases from J, leaving 17 bases between. CDR3 in amino acids: CASSYSVGGRVDTGELFF. CDR3 in DNA: TGTGCCAGCAGTTACTCCGTCGGGGGCAGGGTGGACACCGGGGAGCTGTTTTTT.

This chain's CDR3 is CASIPGTTKVHEQFF. In DNA, the CDR3 is TGTGCCAGCATCCCCGGGACTACCAAGGTCCATGAGCAGTTCTTC. The rearrangement joins TRBV12-3 or TRBV12-4 to TRBJ2-1, with 7 bases lining up with TRBD2. This CDR3 region has 15 residues. After removal of 7 bases from V and 8 bases from J, the junction contained 14 bases not matched to a gene.

The chain carries TRBV27 and TRBJ1-5; D remains unclear. Germline assignment: CDR1 MNHEY and CDR2 SMNVEV (reference sequence). V was clipped by 0 bases and J by 0 bases, with 9 bases between them. The CDR3 extends over 16 amino acids. CDR3 in amino acids: CASSLSGGYSNQPQHF. In DNA form, the CDR3 reads TGTGCCAGCAGTTTATCGGGCGGTTATAGCAATCAGCCCCAGCATTTT.

J is TRBJ2-1 and V is TRBV19; no reliable D call. The ends were cut back, 3 bases at V and 10 bases at J, with 7 bases in the middle. CDR3 size: 11 residues. The V gene's germline CDR1 is LNHDA and CDR2 SQIVND (reference sequence). The chain's CDR3 is CASSILGEQFF. In nucleotides, the CDR3 is TGTGCCAGTAGTATTCTTGGGGAGCAGTTCTTC.

A single count supports this clonotype. The rearrangement links TRBV12-3 or TRBV12-4 to TRBJ2-3; 7 positions match TRBD1. This CDR3 region has 15 residues. The junction had 8 bases not matched to a gene; V was cut back by 5 bases and J by 3 bases. The CDR3 nucleotides read TGTGCCAGCAGTGCAAAGACAGGGTCAACAGATACGCAGTATTTT. Protein product: CASSAKTGSTDTQYF.

For the CDR3, the DNA is TGCAGCGTTGCGGGACAGAACTCCTACGAGCAGTACTTC. It translates to CSVAGQNSYEQYF. The chain links TRBV29-1 to TRBJ2-7; TRBD1 aligns across 7 bases. The ends lost 4 bases at V and 0 bases at J; junction bases unmatched: 3. The length of the CDR3 is 13 residues. CDR1 SQVTM and CDR2 ANQGSEA come from the germline V gene.

This clonotype has just a few counts. The chain recombines TRBV28 with TRBJ1-1; a possible D gene is TRBD1 (5 bases). With 7 bases removed from V and 1 base from J, the gap between germline ends came to 13 bases. This CDR3 is built from 14 residues. CDR1 and CDR2 from the germline V gene are MDHEN and SYDVKM. CDR3 residues: CASITQVPNTEAFF. The CDR3 nucleotides read TGTGCCAGCATCACACAGGTTCCGAACACTGAAGCTTTCTTT. The variable domain in full, completed from reference TRBV28 and TRBJ1-1, reads DVKVTQSSRYLVKRTGEKVFLECVQDMDHENMFWYRQDPGLGLRLIYFSYDVKMKEKGDIPEGYSVSREKKERFSLILESASTNQTSMYLCASITQVPNTEAFFGQGTRLTVV.

This clonotype was picked up many times. The V call is TRBV4-1, the J call TRBJ1-2; D might be TRBD1 (5 bases). The germline V gene encodes CDR1 MGHRA and CDR2 YSYEKL. This CDR3 has 13 amino acids. V was shortened by 1 base and J by 4 bases, with 7 bases between the two germline ends. The CDR3 DNA reads as TGCGCCAGCAGCCAAGTTACAGGCTATGGCTACACCTTC. It yields the protein CASSQVTGYGYTF.

This clonotype appeared many times. The chain has TRBV5-1 and TRBJ2-2; a weak D match, TRBD2 (6 bases). This CDR3 has 16 residues. Germline V gene sequence: CDR1 SGHRS, CDR2 YFSETQ. Deletions cut 3 bases from V and 3 bases from J, with 15 bases between. For the CDR3, the DNA is TGCGCCAGCAGCTACTGGAGAAGGAGGGACACCGGGGAGCTGTTTTTT. It translates to CASSYWRRRDTGELFF.

This clonotype was recorded many times. The chain couples TRBV9 to TRBJ1-1; D remains ambiguous. The CDR3 extends over 16 amino acids. Trimming shortened V by 0 bases and J by 4 bases, and 16 bases separated the two germline ends. Germline V gene sequence: CDR1 SGDLS, CDR2 YYNGEE. The CDR3 coding sequence is TGTGCCAGCAGCGTAGGCCCCAAGGGCCCGACCACTGAAGCTTTCTTT. This gives the protein CASSVGPKGPTTEAFF.

This clonotype was counted between two and nine times. The rearrangement joins TRBV27 to TRBJ2-7, with TRBD1 as a possible D gene (5 bases). The CDR3 totals 16 residues. With 2 bases removed from V and 0 bases from J, the gap between germline ends came to 14 bases. Germline V gene sequence: CDR1 MNHEY, CDR2 SMNVEV (reference sequence). The CDR3 nucleotides read TGTGCCAGCAGTTTAGGGGTACAGGCTAGCTCCTACGAGCAGTACTTC. Protein product: CASSLGVQASSYEQYF.

This clonotype was observed at least ten times. This chain connects TRBV24-1 to TRBJ2-2; possibly TRBD1 or TRBD2 for D (5 bases each). Germline loops: CDR1 KGHDR, CDR2 SFDVKD. The CDR3 spans 17 residues. V gave up 1 base and J gave up 0 bases, with 11 bases separating them. CDR3 coding DNA: TGTGCCACCAGTGATTTTCCTGGGACGTCGAACACCGGGGAGCTGTTTTTT. It translates to CATSDFPGTSNTGELFF.

This clonotype was found many times. This chain uses TRBV6-6 with TRBJ1-2; 9 bases agree with TRBD1. V dropped 8 bases and J dropped 1; count of bases not matched to a gene: 8. The germline gives CDR1 MNHNY, CDR2 SVGAGI (reference sequence). There are 15 residues in the CDR3. The CDR3 is CASGFAGQGNYGYTF. CDR3 in DNA: TGTGCCAGCGGTTTCGCGGGACAGGGTAACTATGGCTACACCTTC.

This clonotype was counted many times. The chain joins TRBV29-1 to TRBJ1-1, with TRBD1 matching 7 bases. The CDR3 contains 14 residues. V shed 2 bases and J 8 bases; nucleotides not matched to a gene: 11. The germline V gene has CDR1 SQVTM and CDR2 ANQGSEA. The CDR3 is CSVETRRQGDEAFF. The CDR3, as DNA: TGCAGCGTTGAAACCCGCCGGCAGGGGGACGAAGCTTTCTTT.

Ten or more counts support this clonotype. This rearrangement joins TRBV4-3 to TRBJ1-2, with D possibly TRBD1 on 5 matching bases. Trimming cost V 2 bases and J 0 bases, with 10 bases left between them. The V gene's germline CDR1 is LGHNA and CDR2 YSLEER. This CDR3 has 15 residues. The CDR3: CASSQTGGANYGYTF. The CDR3 DNA reads as TGCGCCAGCAGCCAAACAGGAGGAGCTAACTATGGCTACACCTTC.